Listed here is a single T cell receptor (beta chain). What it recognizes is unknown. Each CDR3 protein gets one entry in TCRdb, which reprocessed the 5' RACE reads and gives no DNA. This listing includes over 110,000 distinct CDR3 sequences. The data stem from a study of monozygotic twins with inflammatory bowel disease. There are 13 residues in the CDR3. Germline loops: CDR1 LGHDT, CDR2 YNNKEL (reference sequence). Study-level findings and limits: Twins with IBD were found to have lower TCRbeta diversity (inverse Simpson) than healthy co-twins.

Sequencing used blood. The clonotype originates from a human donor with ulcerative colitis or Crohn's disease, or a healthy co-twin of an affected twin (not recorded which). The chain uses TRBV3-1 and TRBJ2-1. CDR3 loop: CASSQNSYNEQFF.